This TCR beta chain was identified in a study of T cells in Graves' hyperthyroidism and ophthalmopathy. A patient was excluded if there was uncontrolled infection, other autoimmune disease, pregnancy or lactation. TCR beta CDR3 sequences were amplified from RNA transcripts. During a first-round RT-PCR of the TCR CDR3, the HTBI primer set was used. TCRdb reprocessed the multiplex PCR reads with MiXCR, giving one entry per CDR3 protein. The sample consists of 600,000 or so distinct CDR3 sequences, approximately 44% of them appearing once. General study findings and limits: In the blood, most expanded thyroid clonotypes above 0.001 appeared as well.

The CDR3 totals 13 residues. The germline V gene encodes CDR1 SEHNR and CDR2 FQNEAQ (reference sequence). The V and J ends lost 8 bases and 5 bases respectively, with 12 bases between them. The table lists this clonotype with many counts. Its specificity is not known. What was sequenced was peripheral blood or thyroid tissue (not recorded which). This sequence originates from a woman aged 18-30 years with Graves' hyperthyroidism. The chain uses TRBV7-9 and TRBJ1-4; no reliable D call. The CDR3 loop reads CASRRSQNEKLFF. The DNA of the CDR3 is TGTGCCAGCCGAAGGAGTCAGAATGAAAAACTGTTTTTT.